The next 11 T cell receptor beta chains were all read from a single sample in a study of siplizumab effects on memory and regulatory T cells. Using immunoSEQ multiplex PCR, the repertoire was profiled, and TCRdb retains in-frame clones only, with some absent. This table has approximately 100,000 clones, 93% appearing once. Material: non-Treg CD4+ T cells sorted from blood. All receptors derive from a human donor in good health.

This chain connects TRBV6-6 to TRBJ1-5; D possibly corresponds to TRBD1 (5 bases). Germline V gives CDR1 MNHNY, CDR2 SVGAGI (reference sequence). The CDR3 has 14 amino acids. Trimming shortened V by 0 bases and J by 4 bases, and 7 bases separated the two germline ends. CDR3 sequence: CASSYSGRNQPQHF. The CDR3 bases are TGTGCCAGCAGTTACTCGGGACGGAATCAGCCCCAGCATTTT.

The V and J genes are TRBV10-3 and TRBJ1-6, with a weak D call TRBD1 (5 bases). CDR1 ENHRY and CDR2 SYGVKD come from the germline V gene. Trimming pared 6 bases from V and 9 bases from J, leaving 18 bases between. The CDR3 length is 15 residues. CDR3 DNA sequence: TGTGCCATCAGCGGAGGTGGTCCAGGGCTTTCACCCCTCCACTTT. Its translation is CAISGGGPGLSPLHF.

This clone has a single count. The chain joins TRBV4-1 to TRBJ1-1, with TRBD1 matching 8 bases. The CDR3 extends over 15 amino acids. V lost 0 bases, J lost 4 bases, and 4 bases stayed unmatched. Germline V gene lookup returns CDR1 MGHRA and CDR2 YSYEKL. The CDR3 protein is CASSQDRQGRTEAFF. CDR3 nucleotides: TGCGCCAGCAGCCAAGACCGACAGGGGCGCACTGAAGCTTTCTTT.

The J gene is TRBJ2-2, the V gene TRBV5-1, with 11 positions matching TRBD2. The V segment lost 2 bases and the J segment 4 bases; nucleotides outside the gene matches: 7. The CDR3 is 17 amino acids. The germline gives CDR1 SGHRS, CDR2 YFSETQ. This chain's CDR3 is CASSLPLAGGPTGELFF. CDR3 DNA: TGCGCCAGCAGCTTACCATTAGCGGGGGGGCCCACCGGGGAGCTGTTTTTT.

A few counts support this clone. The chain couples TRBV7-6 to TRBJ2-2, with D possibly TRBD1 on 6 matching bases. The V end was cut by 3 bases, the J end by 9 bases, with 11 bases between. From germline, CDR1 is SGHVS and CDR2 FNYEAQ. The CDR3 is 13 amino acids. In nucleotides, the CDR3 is TGTGCCAGCAGCTTTATTCAGGGGAGGGAGCTGTTTTTT. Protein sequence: CASSFIQGRELFF.

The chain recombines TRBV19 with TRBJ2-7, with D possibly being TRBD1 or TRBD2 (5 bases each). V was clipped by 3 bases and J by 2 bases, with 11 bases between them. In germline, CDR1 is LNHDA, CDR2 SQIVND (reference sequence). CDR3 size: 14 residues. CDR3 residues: CASSIPGPAYEQYF. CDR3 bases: TGTGCCAGTAGTATCCCGGGACCGGCCTACGAGCAGTACTTC.

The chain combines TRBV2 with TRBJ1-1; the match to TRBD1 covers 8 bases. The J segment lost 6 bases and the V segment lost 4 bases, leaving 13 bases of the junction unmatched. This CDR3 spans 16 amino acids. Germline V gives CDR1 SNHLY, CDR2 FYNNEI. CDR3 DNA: TGTGCCAGCAGTGGAGTTTCCCCGGGACAGGTCCCTGAAGCTTTCTTT. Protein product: CASSGVSPGQVPEAFF.

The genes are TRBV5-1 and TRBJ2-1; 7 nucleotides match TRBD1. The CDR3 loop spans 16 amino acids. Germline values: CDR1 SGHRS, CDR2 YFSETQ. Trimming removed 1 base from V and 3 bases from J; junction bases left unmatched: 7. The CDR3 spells CASSLSGDSFYNEQFF. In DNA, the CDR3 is TGCGCCAGCAGCTTGTCTGGGGACAGCTTCTACAATGAGCAGTTCTTC.

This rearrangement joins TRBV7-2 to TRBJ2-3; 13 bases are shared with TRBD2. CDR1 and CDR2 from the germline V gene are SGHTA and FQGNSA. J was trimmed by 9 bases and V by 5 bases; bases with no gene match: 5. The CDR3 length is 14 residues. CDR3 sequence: CASSLGTSGATQYF. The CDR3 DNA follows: TGTGCCAGCAGCCTAGGGACTAGCGGGGCCACGCAGTATTTT.

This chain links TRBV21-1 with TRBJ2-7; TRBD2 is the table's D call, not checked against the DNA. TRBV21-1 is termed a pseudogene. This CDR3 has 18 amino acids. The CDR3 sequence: CASSKEESRANPPYEQYF. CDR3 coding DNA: TGTGCCAGCAGCAAAGAGGAGTCGCGGGCGAATCCCCCCTACGAGCAGTACTTC.

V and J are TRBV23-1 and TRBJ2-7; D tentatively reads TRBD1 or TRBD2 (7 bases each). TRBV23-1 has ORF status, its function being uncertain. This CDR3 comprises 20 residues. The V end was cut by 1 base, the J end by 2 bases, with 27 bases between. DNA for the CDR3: TGCGCCAGCAGTCAATGTGGGGGGGGACAGCTGTCTGGGGTCCCCTACGAGCAGTACTTC. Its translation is CASSQCGGGQLSGVPYEQYF.